This T cell receptor beta chain came from a study of blood T cell repertoires in COVID-19. On the study more broadly: Samples taken during acute and convalescent COVID-19 were collected in the United States, Italy and Spain. PBMCs, B-cell-depleted T cells, or T cells were the source of the cDNA or gDNA that made up the material.

In the study's own analysis: Reference gene primer amplification gave nucleated cell count estimates. TCRdb's copy holds only in-frame clones and misses some; the assay was immunoSEQ multiplex PCR. V, J and clone size derive from that table, while D and trimming were established from the DNA sequence. The sample holds tens of thousands of clones, over 75% seen once. The V and J ends lost 6 bases and 8 bases respectively, with 8 bases between them. Germline V gene data show CDR1 as MNHEY and CDR2 as SVGAGI. The CDR3 length is 11 residues. Sequencing input: peripheral blood. This receptor was obtained from a human donor in a cohort sampled during active COVID-19. V usage is TRBV6-5 and J usage is TRBJ2-1; D is ambiguous. CDR3 loop: CASSLLDEQFF. The DNA of the CDR3 is TGTGCCAGCAGCCTACTCGATGAGCAGTTCTTC.